This paragraph reports one T cell receptor (beta chain). The data originate from a study of CD8 T cells in Susac syndrome. RNA was extracted with the RNeasy kit, and a quantity of roughly 0.5 to 1 ug was reverse transcribed using random hexamers. A single record per CDR3 protein comes from TCRdb applying MiXCR to the immunoSEQ multiplex PCR reads. Among 71,000 or so distinct CDR3 sequences, roughly 93% were seen once, and the ten largest hold roughly 0.16%. Germline CDR1 SGHDT, CDR2 YYEEEE. This CDR3 contains 13 residues. The germline V and J ends were trimmed by 3 bases and 1 base, with 7 bases remaining between them.

This chain uses TRBV5-6 with TRBJ1-1; D remains unclear. Sequenced: CD4+ T cells from PBMCs. The clonotype comes from a human donor with Susac syndrome. CDR3 DNA sequence: TGTGCCAGCAGCTCGGCAGGGAACACTGAAGCTTTCTTT. Its translation is CASSSAGNTEAFF.